This T cell receptor (beta chain) is drawn from a study of cytomegalovirus exposure and HLA in healthy donors. Whole-study findings and limits: Across all donors, roughly uniform sequencing depth was an assumption of the presence/absence analyses.

This CDR3 is built from 15 residues. With 5 bases clipped from V and 0 bases from J, the junction kept 6 bases outside the gene matches. Germline V CDR1 and CDR2: SGDLS, YYNGEE. PCR used 60 Vbeta primers and 13 Jbeta primers. This table comes from immunoSEQ multiplex PCR, and its TCRdb copy is limited to in-frame clones, with some not included. There are about 150,000 clones in the sample; roughly three quarters occur only once, and 1.3% to 1.5% lies in the top ten. With respect to this clone: Its target is unknown.

This chain connects TRBV9 to TRBJ1-1; the match to TRBD1 covers 8 bases. The TCR sequence derives from a middle-aged woman in good health and CMV-seronegative. The sequenced sample was PBMCs. This chain's CDR3 is CASRKQGQVNTEAFF. CDR3 nucleotides: TGTGCCAGCAGGAAACAGGGACAGGTGAACACTGAAGCTTTCTTT.